This TCR beta chain originates from a study of OX40 agonist ivuxolimab in advanced cancers. Trimming removed 3 bases from V and 0 bases from J, with 12 bases in between. There are 15 residues in the CDR3. CDR1 is SGHKS, CDR2 YYEKEE, per germline (reference sequence). Clones were sequenced by immunoSEQ multiplex PCR, and TCRdb holds only the in-frame ones, with some missing. Found here are fewer than 85,000 clones, about 87% of them singletons; the top ten hold roughly 0.56%. This receptor was taken from an adult with an advanced solid tumor such as melanoma, head and neck, liver or kidney cancer. This chain uses TRBV5-5 with TRBJ1-1, with D unclear. The material was CD4+ or CD8+ T cells sorted from blood, obtained in a trial of the OX40 agonist ivuxolimab. CDR3 DNA: TGTGCCAGCAGCTCCGAGTCTCGTATGAACACTGAAGCTTTCTTT. This sequence encodes CASSSESRMNTEAFF.